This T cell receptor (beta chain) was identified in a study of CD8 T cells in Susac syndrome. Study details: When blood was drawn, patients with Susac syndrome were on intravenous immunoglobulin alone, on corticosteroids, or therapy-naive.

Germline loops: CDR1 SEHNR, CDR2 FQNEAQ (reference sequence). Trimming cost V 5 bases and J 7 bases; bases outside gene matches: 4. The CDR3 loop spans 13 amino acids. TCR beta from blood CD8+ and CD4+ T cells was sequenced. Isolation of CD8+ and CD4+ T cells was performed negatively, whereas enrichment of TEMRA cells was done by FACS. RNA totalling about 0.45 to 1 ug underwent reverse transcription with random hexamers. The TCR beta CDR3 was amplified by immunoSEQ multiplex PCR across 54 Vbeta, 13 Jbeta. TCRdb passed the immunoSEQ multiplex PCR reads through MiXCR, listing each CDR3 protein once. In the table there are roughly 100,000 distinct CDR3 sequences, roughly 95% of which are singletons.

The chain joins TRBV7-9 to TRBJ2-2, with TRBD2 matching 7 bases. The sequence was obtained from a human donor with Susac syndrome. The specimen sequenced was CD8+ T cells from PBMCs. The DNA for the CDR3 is TGTGCCAGCAGCCCAGGACTAGGCGGGGAGCTGTTTTTT. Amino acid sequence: CASSPGLGGELFF.